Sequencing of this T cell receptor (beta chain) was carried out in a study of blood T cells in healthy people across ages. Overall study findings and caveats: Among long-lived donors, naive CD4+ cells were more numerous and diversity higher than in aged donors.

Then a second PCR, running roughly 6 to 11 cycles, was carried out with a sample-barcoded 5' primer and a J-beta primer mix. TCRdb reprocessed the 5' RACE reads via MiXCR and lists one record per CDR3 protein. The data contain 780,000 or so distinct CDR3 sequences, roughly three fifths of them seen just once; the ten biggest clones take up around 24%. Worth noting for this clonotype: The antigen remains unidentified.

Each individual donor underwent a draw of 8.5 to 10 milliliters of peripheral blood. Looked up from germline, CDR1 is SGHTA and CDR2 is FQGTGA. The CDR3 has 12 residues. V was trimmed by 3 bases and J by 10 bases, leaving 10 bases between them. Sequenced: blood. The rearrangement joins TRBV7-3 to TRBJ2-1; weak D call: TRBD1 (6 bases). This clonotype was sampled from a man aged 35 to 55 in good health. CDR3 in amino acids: CASSFLDREQFF. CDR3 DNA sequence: TGTGCCAGCAGCTTCCTAGACAGGGAGCAGTTCTTC.